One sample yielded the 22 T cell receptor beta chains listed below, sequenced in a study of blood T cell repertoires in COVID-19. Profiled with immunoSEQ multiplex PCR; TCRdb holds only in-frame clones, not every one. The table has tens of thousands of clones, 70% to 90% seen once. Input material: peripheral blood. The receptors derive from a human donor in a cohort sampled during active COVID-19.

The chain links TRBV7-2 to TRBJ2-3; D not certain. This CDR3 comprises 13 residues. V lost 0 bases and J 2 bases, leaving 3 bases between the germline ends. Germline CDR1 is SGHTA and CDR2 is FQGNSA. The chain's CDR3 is CASSLAFTDTQYF. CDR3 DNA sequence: TGTGCCAGCAGCTTAGCCTTCACAGATACGCAGTATTTT. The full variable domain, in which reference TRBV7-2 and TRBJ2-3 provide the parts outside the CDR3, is GAGVSQSPSNKVTEKGKDVELRCDPISGHTALYWYRQSLGQGLEFLIYFQGNSAPDKSGLPSDRFSAERTGGSVSTLTIQRTQQEDSAVYLCASSLAFTDTQYFGPGTRLTVL.

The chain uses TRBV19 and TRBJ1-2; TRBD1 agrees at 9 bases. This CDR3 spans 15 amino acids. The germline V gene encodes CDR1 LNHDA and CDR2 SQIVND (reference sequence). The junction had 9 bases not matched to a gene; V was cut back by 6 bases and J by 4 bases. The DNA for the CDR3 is TGTGCCAGTAGATCCTCCGGGACAGGGTTCTATGGCTACACCTTC. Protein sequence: CASRSSGTGFYGYTF. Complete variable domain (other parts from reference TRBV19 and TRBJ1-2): DGGITQSPKYLFRKEGQNVTLSCEQNLNHDAMYWYRQDPGQGLRLIYYSQIVNDFQKGDIAEGYSVSREKKESFPLTVTSAQKNPTAFYLCASRSSGTGFYGYTFGSGTRLTVV.

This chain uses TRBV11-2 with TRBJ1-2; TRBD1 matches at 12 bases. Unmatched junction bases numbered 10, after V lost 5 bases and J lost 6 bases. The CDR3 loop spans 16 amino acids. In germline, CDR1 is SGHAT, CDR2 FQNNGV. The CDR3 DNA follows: TGTGCCAGCAGCCCGGACTGGGACAGGGGGCTTGATGGCTACACCTTC. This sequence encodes CASSPDWDRGLDGYTF.

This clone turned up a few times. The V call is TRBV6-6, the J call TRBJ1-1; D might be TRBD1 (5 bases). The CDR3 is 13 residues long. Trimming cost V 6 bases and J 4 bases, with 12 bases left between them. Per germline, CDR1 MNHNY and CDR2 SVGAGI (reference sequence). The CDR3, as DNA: TGTGCCAGCAGCCCATCCAGGGTCACTGAAGCTTTCTTT. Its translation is CASSPSRVTEAFF.

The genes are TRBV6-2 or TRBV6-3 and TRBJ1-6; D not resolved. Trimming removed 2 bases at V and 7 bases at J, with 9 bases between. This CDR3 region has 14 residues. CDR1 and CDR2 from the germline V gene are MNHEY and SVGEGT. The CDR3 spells CASSYGQPNSPLHF. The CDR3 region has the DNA TGTGCCAGCAGTTACGGGCAGCCGAATTCACCCCTCCACTTT.

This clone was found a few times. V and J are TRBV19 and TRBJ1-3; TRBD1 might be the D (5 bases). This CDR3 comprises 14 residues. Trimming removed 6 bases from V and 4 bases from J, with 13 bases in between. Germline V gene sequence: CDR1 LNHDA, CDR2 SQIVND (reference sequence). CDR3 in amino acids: CASSLDSQGNTIYF. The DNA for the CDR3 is TGTGCCAGTAGCCTTGACAGCCAAGGAAACACCATATATTTT.

CDR3 protein: CASSRGLANSYNEQFF. The CDR3, as DNA: TGTGCCAGTAGTAGGGGACTAGCGAACTCCTACAATGAGCAGTTCTTC. This chain joins TRBV19 and TRBJ2-1, with TRBD2 identical over 10 bases. The CDR3 totals 16 residues. With V trimmed by 4 bases and J by 0 bases, 3 bases remained unmatched. Germline V lookup: CDR1 LNHDA, CDR2 SQIVND (reference sequence).

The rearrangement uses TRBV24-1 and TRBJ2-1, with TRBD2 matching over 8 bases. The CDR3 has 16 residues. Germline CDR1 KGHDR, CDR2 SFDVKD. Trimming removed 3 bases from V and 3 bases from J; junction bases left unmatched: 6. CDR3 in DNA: TGTGCCACCAGTGATCTTAAAGCGGGGGTCTACAATGAGCAGTTCTTC. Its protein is CATSDLKAGVYNEQFF.

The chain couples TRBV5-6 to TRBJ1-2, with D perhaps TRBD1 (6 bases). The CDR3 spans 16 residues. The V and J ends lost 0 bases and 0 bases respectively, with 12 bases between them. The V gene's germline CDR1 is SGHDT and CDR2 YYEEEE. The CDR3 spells CASSLVGGAANYGYTF. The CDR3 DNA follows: TGTGCCAGCAGCTTGGTAGGGGGTGCGGCTAACTATGGCTACACCTTC.

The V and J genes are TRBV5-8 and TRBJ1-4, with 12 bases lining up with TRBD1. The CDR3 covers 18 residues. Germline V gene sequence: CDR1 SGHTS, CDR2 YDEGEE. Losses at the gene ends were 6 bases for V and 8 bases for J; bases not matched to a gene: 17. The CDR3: CASTRAYGTGGLREKLFF. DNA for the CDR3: TGTGCCAGCACTCGAGCTTATGGGACAGGGGGCTTGAGAGAAAAACTGTTTTTT.

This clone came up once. The CDR3 region is CASSWKDRGDEQYF. As DNA, the CDR3 is TGCGCCAGCAGCTGGAAGGACAGGGGGGACGAGCAGTACTTC. The genes are TRBV5-1 and TRBJ2-7, with 10 bases identical to TRBD1. Trimming removed 3 bases from V and 5 bases from J; junction bases left unmatched: 5. The CDR3 is 14 amino acids. Germline V gene data show CDR1 as SGHRS and CDR2 as YFSETQ.

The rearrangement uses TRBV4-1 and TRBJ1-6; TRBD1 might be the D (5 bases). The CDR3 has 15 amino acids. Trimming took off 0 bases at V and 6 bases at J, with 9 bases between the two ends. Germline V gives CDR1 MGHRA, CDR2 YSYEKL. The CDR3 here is CASSQEPRVNSPLHF. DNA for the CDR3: TGCGCCAGCAGCCAAGAGCCCAGGGTTAATTCACCCCTCCACTTT.

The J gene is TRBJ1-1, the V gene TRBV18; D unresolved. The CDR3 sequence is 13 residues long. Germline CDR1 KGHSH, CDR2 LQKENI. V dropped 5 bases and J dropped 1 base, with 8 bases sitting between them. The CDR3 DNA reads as TGTGCCAGCTCATTACAGAAGAACACTGAAGCTTTCTTT. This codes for CASSLQKNTEAFF.

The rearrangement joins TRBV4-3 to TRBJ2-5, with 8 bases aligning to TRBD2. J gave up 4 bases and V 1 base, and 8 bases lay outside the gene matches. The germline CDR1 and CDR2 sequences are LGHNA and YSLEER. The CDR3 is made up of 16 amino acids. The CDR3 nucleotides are TGCGCCAGCAGCCAAGGGACTAGCACCCCCGGAGAGACCCAGTACTTC. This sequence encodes CASSQGTSTPGETQYF.

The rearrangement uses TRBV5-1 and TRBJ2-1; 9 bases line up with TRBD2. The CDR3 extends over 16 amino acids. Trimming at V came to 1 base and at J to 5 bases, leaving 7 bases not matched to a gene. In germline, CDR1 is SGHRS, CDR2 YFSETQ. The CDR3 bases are TGCGCCAGCAGCTTGACCGTGGCGGGAGGGGACAATGAGCAGTTCTTC. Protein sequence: CASSLTVAGGDNEQFF. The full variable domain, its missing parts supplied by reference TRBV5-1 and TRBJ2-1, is KAGVTQTPRYLIKTRGQQVTLSCSPISGHRSVSWYQQTPGQGLQFLFEYFSETQRNKGNFPGRFSGRQFSNSRSEMNVSTLELGDSALYLCASSLTVAGGDNEQFFGPGTRLTVL.

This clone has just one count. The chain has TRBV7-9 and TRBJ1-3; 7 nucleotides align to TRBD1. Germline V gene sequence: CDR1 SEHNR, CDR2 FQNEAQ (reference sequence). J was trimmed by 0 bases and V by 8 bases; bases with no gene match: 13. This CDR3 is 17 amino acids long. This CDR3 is CASPTGSTRSSGNTIYF. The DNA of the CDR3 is TGTGCCAGCCCGACAGGGTCCACCCGAAGCTCTGGAAACACCATATATTTT.

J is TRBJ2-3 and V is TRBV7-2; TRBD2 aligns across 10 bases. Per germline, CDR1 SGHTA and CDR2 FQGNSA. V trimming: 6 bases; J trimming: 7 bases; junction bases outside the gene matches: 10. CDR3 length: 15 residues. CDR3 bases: TGTGCCAGCAGACTGAGCGGGGGGGGGATTAATACGCAGTATTTT. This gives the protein CASRLSGGGINTQYF.

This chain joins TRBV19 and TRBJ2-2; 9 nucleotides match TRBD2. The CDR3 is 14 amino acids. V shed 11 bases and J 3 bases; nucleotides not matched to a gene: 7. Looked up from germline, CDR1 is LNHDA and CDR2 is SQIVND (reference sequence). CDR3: CAAGGGRDTGELFF. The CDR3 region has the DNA TGTGCCGCCGGGGGCGGGAGGGACACCGGGGAGCTGTTTTTT.

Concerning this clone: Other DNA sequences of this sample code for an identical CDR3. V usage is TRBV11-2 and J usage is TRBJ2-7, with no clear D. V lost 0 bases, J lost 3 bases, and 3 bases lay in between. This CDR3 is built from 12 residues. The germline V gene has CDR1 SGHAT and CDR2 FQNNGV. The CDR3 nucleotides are TGTGCCAGCAGCTTAGAGAGCTACGAGCAGTACTTC. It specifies CASSLESYEQYF.

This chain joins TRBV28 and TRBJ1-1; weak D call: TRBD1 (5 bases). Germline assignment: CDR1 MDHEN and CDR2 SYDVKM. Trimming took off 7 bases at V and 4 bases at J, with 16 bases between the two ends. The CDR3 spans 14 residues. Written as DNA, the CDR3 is TGTGCCAGCATCTCAAACGGGGGTGCCACTGAAGCTTTCTTT. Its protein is CASISNGGATEAFF. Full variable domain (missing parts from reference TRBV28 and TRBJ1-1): DVKVTQSSRYLVKRTGEKVFLECVQDMDHENMFWYRQDPGLGLRLIYFSYDVKMKEKGDIPEGYSVSREKKERFSLILESASTNQTSMYLCASISNGGATEAFFGQGTRLTVV.

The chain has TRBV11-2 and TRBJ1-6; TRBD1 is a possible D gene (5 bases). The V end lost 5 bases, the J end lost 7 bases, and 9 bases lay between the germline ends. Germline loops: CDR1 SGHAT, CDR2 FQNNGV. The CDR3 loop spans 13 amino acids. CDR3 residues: CASSPAGNSPLHF. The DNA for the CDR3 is TGTGCCAGCAGCCCAGCAGGGAATTCACCCCTCCACTTT.

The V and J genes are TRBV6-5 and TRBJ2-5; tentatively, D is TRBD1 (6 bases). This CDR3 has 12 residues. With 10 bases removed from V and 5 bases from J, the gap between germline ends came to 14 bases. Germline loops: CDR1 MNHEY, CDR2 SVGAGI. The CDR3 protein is CATRGSVETQYF. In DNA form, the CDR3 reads TGTGCCACCAGGGGTAGCGTGGAGACCCAGTACTTC.